The 14 T cell receptor beta chains in this list originate from one sample, sequenced in a study of human T cells and chemical hapten exposure. The time point here: pre-sensitization, week 0. Stated treatment: therapeutic diphenylcyclopropenone sensitization with weekly scalp DPC. TCRdb re-derived calls from the RACE reads in MiXCR, one entry per CDR3 protein. The sample holds 200,000 to 300,000 distinct CDR3 sequences, roughly 8.9% seen once. Here the sequenced sample was whole blood, taken in connection with sensitization to the hapten diphenylcyclopropenone (DPC). The source of these receptors is a woman between 40 and 50 years old with alopecia areata. Some clones in this sample may be carry-over from other donors' samples.

This clonotype was seen just once. At one end the junction does not follow the germline gene, possibly because of a read error. V and J are TRBV7-6 and TRBJ2-7, with 13 bases that match TRBD2. Germline CDR1 and CDR2: SGHVS and FNYEAQ. The CDR3 spans 15 residues. The CDR3, as DNA: TGTGCCAACAGCCCGACTAGCGGGAGGTTCCACGAGCAGTACTTC. As protein: CANSPTSGRFHEQYF. The variable domain in full, with the rest retrieved from reference TRBV7-6 and TRBJ2-7, is GAGVSQSPRYKVTKRGQDVALRCDPISGHVSLYWYRQALGQGPEFLTYFNYEAQQDKSGLPNDRFSAERPEGSISTLTIQRTEQRDSAMYRCANSPTSGRFHEQYFGPGTRLTVT.

The gene calls are TRBV7-2 and TRBJ2-1; D might be TRBD2 (6 bases). CDR3 size: 14 residues. V lost 5 bases and J 3 bases, leaving 11 bases between the germline ends. Germline loops: CDR1 SGHTA, CDR2 FQGNSA. CDR3 sequence (DNA): TGTGCCAGCAGCAATAGCGGAATCTACAATGAGCAGTTCTTC. This gives the protein CASSNSGIYNEQFF.

The chain combines TRBV6-6 with TRBJ2-7; D is perhaps TRBD2 (6 bases). CDR1 MNHNY and CDR2 SVGAGI come from the germline V gene (reference sequence). The V end lost 7 bases, the J end lost 2 bases, and 15 bases lay between the germline ends. This CDR3 is built from 14 residues. CDR3 protein: CASTLQEGPYEQYF. For the CDR3, the DNA is TGTGCCAGCACACTACAGGAGGGCCCCTACGAGCAGTACTTC.

In its sample, this clonotype was seen a few times. The chain carries TRBV7-3 and TRBJ2-1; D is uncertain. The CDR3 spans 13 residues. CDR1 is SGHTA, CDR2 FQGTGA, per germline. V lost 4 bases to trimming and J lost 4 bases, with 8 bases between them. CDR3 DNA: TGTGCCAGCAGCTCCGTGGGGTACAATGAGCAGTTCTTC. The encoded protein is CASSSVGYNEQFF. The entire variable domain, with the rest obtained from reference TRBV7-3 and TRBJ2-1, is as follows: GAGVSQTPSNKVTEKGKYVELRCDPISGHTALYWYRQSLGQGPEFLIYFQGTGAADDSGLPNDRFFAVRPEGSVSTLKIQRTERGDSAVYLCASSSVGYNEQFFGPGTRLTVL.

This clonotype was observed many times. The chain links TRBV28 to TRBJ2-1; D gene unclear. The CDR3 sequence is 10 residues long. V gave up 8 bases and J gave up 7 bases, with 6 bases separating them. The germline CDR1 and CDR2 sequences are MDHEN and SYDVKM. CDR3 loop: CASSGNEQFF. DNA for the CDR3: TGTGCCAGCTCCGGAAATGAGCAGTTCTTC.

Only a few counts were recorded for this clonotype. The chain has TRBV5-1 and TRBJ1-2, with TRBD1 as a possible D gene (6 bases). The CDR3 consists of 17 residues. V gave up 2 bases and J gave up 6 bases, with 23 bases separating them. Germline CDR1 SGHRS, CDR2 YFSETQ. The CDR3 loop is CASSFQGLPYALDGYTF. The CDR3 bases are TGCGCCAGCAGCTTCCAGGGGCTACCCTATGCCCTGGATGGCTACACCTTC.

The chain links TRBV7-9 to TRBJ1-1; unclear D gene. The germline V gene has CDR1 SEHNR and CDR2 FQNEAQ (reference sequence). Between the trimmed V and J ends, which lost 1 base and 6 bases, there was a span of 9 bases. The CDR3 contains 13 residues. The CDR3 sequence: CASSLVGWAEAFF. The CDR3 coding sequence is TGTGCCAGCAGCTTAGTGGGGTGGGCTGAAGCTTTCTTT.

The rearrangement joins TRBV4-2 to TRBJ1-1; TRBD1 is a possible D gene (6 bases). V was cut by 0 bases and J by 0 bases, with 17 bases left in between. Germline V CDR1 and CDR2: LGHNA, YNFKEQ. The CDR3 is 18 residues long. CDR3 in DNA: TGTGCCAGCAGCCAAGAGGGGGGGCATACAGAATTGAACACTGAAGCTTTCTTT. This gives the protein CASSQEGGHTELNTEAFF.

This clonotype was picked up a small number of times. The rearrangement links TRBV6-5 to TRBJ2-2, with a possible D match to TRBD1 (6 bases). The V and J ends lost 8 bases and 7 bases respectively, with 17 bases between them. The germline CDR1 and CDR2 sequences are MNHEY and SVGAGI. The CDR3 is 14 amino acids. CDR3 in amino acids: CASGRGVLGGELFF. The CDR3, as DNA: TGTGCCAGCGGCAGGGGCGTTTTAGGCGGGGAGCTGTTTTTT.

This chain joins TRBV29-1 and TRBJ1-4, with unresolved D. Between the trimmed V and J ends, which lost 4 bases and 8 bases, there was a span of 14 bases. Looked up from germline, CDR1 is SQVTM and CDR2 is ANQGSEA. The CDR3 loop spans 13 amino acids. This CDR3 reads CSVGGVGEEKLFF. The CDR3 DNA reads TGCAGCGTTGGTGGGGTTGGGGAGGAAAAACTGTTTTTT.

In this sample, this clonotype turned up a few times. The chain couples TRBV4-3 to TRBJ2-5; D is perhaps TRBD1 (7 bases). Deletions cut 0 bases from V and 5 bases from J, with 13 bases between. Germline lookup yields CDR1 LGHNA and CDR2 YSLEER. There are 15 residues in the CDR3. This CDR3 is CASSQDSGRGETQYF. CDR3 bases: TGCGCCAGCAGCCAAGATAGCGGCAGGGGGGAGACCCAGTACTTC.

This clonotype has at least ten counts. The chain is built from TRBV4-3 and TRBJ1-1; D is possibly TRBD1 (6 bases). The CDR3 has 16 amino acids. Between the trimmed V and J ends, which lost 4 bases and 1 base, there was a span of 16 bases. The V gene's germline CDR1 is LGHNA and CDR2 YSLEER. Here the CDR3 DNA reads TGCGCCAGCAGCCCCGGGACAAGGGGGGCGAACACTGAAGCTTTCTTT. Translated: CASSPGTRGANTEAFF.

The sample holds a few counts of this clonotype. V is TRBV29-1 and J is TRBJ1-1, with 7 bases matching TRBD1. This CDR3 contains 14 residues. The germline V gene encodes CDR1 SQVTM and CDR2 ANQGSEA. Unmatched junction bases numbered 5, after V lost 1 base and J lost 3 bases. CDR3 in DNA: TGCAGCGTTGAAGCCGCCACAGGGGACACTGAAGCTTTCTTT. Encoded protein: CSVEAATGDTEAFF. The full variable domain, completed using reference TRBV29-1 and TRBJ1-1, is SAVISQKPSRDICQRGTSLTIQCQVDSQVTMMFWYRQQPGQSLTLIATANQGSEATYESGFVIDKFPISRPNLTFSTLTVSNMSPEDSSIYLCSVEAATGDTEAFFGQGTRLTVV.

This clonotype was seen a few times. V usage is TRBV6-5 and J usage is TRBJ2-5; 11 nucleotides agree with TRBD2. V lost 6 bases to trimming and J lost 5 bases; unmatched junction nucleotides: 2. Germline loops: CDR1 MNHEY, CDR2 SVGAGI. The CDR3 extends over 13 amino acids. CDR3: CASSRLAGETQYF. The CDR3 DNA is TGTGCCAGCAGCCGACTAGCGGGGGAGACCCAGTACTTC.